This T cell receptor beta chain derives from a study of regulatory T cells in long-lasting Graves disease. Points from the study as a whole: Newly diagnosed Graves' patients had higher TCR diversity than persistent ones.

The CDR3 sequence is 13 residues long. V lost 0 bases, J lost 4 bases, and 7 bases lay in between. Germline values: CDR1 GTSNPN, CDR2 SVGIG (reference sequence). This clonotype was seen repeatedly, ten times or more. Its antigen is unidentified. TCR beta libraries were built with iRepertoire HTBI primers and Arm-PCR of CDR3 regions. How the authors handled the data: Sequenced samples collectively carried 62 TRBV and 14 TRBJ segments. TCRdb re-analysed the multiplex PCR reads in MiXCR, keeping a single row per CDR3 protein. The V and J calls reflect TCRdb's pipeline rather than the authors' work. In the table there are some 250,000 distinct CDR3 sequences, around 20% of which are singletons. Time point specified: newly diagnosed GD, antithyroid drugs for less than 3 months. The TCR library was made from RNA extracted from PBMCs. Each of the patients was recruited from an endocrinology department situated in Xi'an, China.

This clonotype originated in a female donor with Graves disease. V gene TRBV30 combines with J gene TRBJ1-3; no definite D call. Material: peripheral blood mononuclear cells (PBMCs), obtained at new diagnosis, from a patient treated with antithyroid drugs. CDR3 sequence reads: CAWSVDSGNTIYF. The CDR3 DNA reads as TGTGCCTGGAGTGTAGATTCGGGAAACACCATATATTTT. The full variable domain, with the rest looked up from reference TRBV30 and TRBJ1-3, is SQTIHQWPATLVQPVGSPLSLECTVEGTSNPNLYWYRQAAGRGLQLLFYSVGIGQISSEVPQNLSASRPQDRQFILSSKKLLLSDSGFYLCAWSVDSGNTIYFGEGSWLTVV.